This entry lists 5 T cell receptor beta chains sequenced from one sample in a study of T cell changes during pregnancy in multiple sclerosis (dated by TCRdb to between 2018 and 2021). Preparation of the library involved the immunoSEQ multiplex PCR assay. TCRdb retrieved this table from immuneACCESS and kept in-frame rearrangements only. Not all clones are present; in checked studies, unresolved V genes account for under half, and no reason is known for the remainder. The sample yields 40,000 or so clones; 88% were counted once. The top ten constitute 4.1% of the sample. This specimen consisted of CD8+ T cells from peripheral blood mononuclear cells, obtained in the first trimester of pregnancy. These receptors originate from a female donor with multiple sclerosis, enrolled in a pregnancy study.

The rearrangement joins TRBV29-1 to TRBJ2-2; 15 nucleotides align to TRBD2. With 6 bases clipped from V and 5 bases from J, the junction kept 10 bases outside the gene matches. CDR1 and CDR2 from the germline V gene are SQVTM and ANQGSEA. This CDR3 is 17 amino acids long. The CDR3 nucleotides read TGCAGCGTAGAGGGACTAGCGGGGGGAAGAGGAACCGGGGAGCTGTTTTTT. Translated, it gives CSVEGLAGGRGTGELFF.

This chain uses TRBV29-1 with TRBJ2-1; the D gene is possibly TRBD2 (6 bases). Trimming took 3 bases from V and 4 from J, leaving 16 bases between them. The CDR3 extends over 15 amino acids. From germline, CDR1 is SQVTM and CDR2 ANQGSEA. CDR3 nucleotide sequence: TGCAGCGTTGATGCCCGGGACTCCAGTTACAATGAGCAGTTCTTC. Its protein is CSVDARDSSYNEQFF.

This chain links TRBV21-1 with TRBJ2-3; TRBD2 reflects the table's D call only, with no check against the DNA. TRBV21-1 is listed as a pseudogene. This CDR3 contains 16 residues. CDR3 coding DNA: TGTGCCAGCAGCAAAGCTCGTAAGCGGTACACAGATACGCAGTATTTT. Translated, it gives CASSKARKRYTDTQYF.

The V gene is TRBV6-5, the J gene TRBJ1-6, with TRBD1 matching 9 bases. Germline CDR1 MNHEY, CDR2 SVGAGI. The CDR3 is made up of 14 amino acids. Trimming at V came to 7 bases and at J to 9 bases, leaving 7 bases not matched to a gene. The CDR3, as DNA: TGTGCCAGCACCGGGACAGGGTCCGGTTCACCCCTCCACTTT. Encoded protein: CASTGTGSGSPLHF.

This clone was seen only once. This chain links TRBV14 with TRBJ1-5, with D perhaps matching TRBD1 (5 bases). The ends were cut back, 1 base at V and 7 bases at J, with 8 bases in the middle. The CDR3 has 13 amino acids. The V gene's germline CDR1 is SGHDN and CDR2 FVKESK. DNA of the CDR3: TGTGCCAGCAGCCAAGGGTGGGGCCAGCCCCAGCATTTT. Its protein product is CASSQGWGQPQHF.